These T cell receptor beta chains were read from a single sample in a study of blood T cell repertoires in COVID-19. Some clones are missing from TCRdb's copy, which holds only in-frame ones; the method was immunoSEQ multiplex PCR. The sample records under 250,000 clones, approximately 83% being singletons. Sequencing was performed on peripheral blood. The receptors come from a man between 45 and 60 years old with active or convalescent COVID-19. The CDR3 runs from the conserved cysteine through the conserved F or W. The order of the fields is CDR3 DNA, CDR3 protein, V gene, D gene, CDR3 length, clone size, J gene. The D gene is left open where the match is weak. Clone size is not always given. Where it is, it says once, few, many or a class for expanded clones.

DNA: TGTGCCAGCAGGTCCCGCGGGAAAGGCTACACCTTC
CDR3: CASRSRGKGYTF
V: TRBV9
D: NA
length: 12
size: NA
J: TRBJ1-2

DNA: TGTGCCAGCAGTTCACCGGGACACCCTTGGGAGCAGTACTTC
CDR3: CASSSPGHPWEQYF
V: TRBV28
D: NA
length: 14
size: once
J: TRBJ2-7

DNA: TGTGCCAGCAGCACCGACAGGGGGCGAGGGAACATTCAGTACTTC
CDR3: CASSTDRGRGNIQYF
V: TRBV7-2
D: TRBD1
length: 15
size: NA
J: TRBJ2-4

DNA: TGTGCCAGCAGCGTCGTCGACAGGGTTAACGCCGGGGAGCTGTTTTTT
CDR3: CASSVVDRVNAGELFF
V: TRBV9
D: TRBD1
length: 16
size: NA
J: TRBJ2-2

DNA: TGTGCCAGCAGTGGAGGGACAGCTAATAATCAGCCCCAGCATTTT
CDR3: CASSGGTANNQPQHF
V: TRBV2
D: TRBD1
length: 15
size: once
J: TRBJ1-5

DNA: TGCAGCGTTGCTCCGGGGGGGCAGTCAGATACGCAGTATTTT
CDR3: CSVAPGGQSDTQYF
V: TRBV29-1
D: TRBD2
length: 14
size: NA
J: TRBJ2-3

DNA: TGTGCCAGCAGACTACTTAGCGGGGGCTCCTACGAGCAGTACTTC
CDR3: CASRLLSGGSYEQYF
V: TRBV6-5
D: TRBD2
length: 15
size: once
J: TRBJ2-7

DNA: TGTGCCAGCAGCGTAGAAAGGAGCTCCTACGAGCAGTACTTC
CDR3: CASSVERSSYEQYF
V: TRBV9
D: NA
length: 14
size: once
J: TRBJ2-7

DNA: TGTGCCAGCAGCCAAGATAGGAGACTAGCGGCCATCTACGAGCAGTACTTC
CDR3: CASSQDRRLAAIYEQYF
V: TRBV3-1/TRBV3-2
D: TRBD2
length: 17
size: NA
J: TRBJ2-7

DNA: TGCGCCCGCAGCCAACTCCCAGGGGGGAGCGGCTACACCTTC
CDR3: CARSQLPGGSGYTF
V: TRBV4-1
D: TRBD1
length: 14
size: NA
J: TRBJ1-2

DNA: TGTGCCAGCAGCCCTGGGGGGGCAGTCTCGGAGACCCAGTACTTC
CDR3: CASSPGGAVSETQYF
V: TRBV11-3
D: NA
length: 15
size: NA
J: TRBJ2-5

DNA: TGCAGCGTTGAAGGACTGCGAGATGAGCAGTTCTTC
CDR3: CSVEGLRDEQFF
V: TRBV29-1
D: NA
length: 12
size: few
J: TRBJ2-1

DNA: TGTGCCAGCAGCAAGGGGGAGAACACCGGGGAGCTGTTTTTT
CDR3: CASSKGENTGELFF
V: TRBV5-4
D: NA
length: 14
size: NA
J: TRBJ2-2

DNA: TGTGCCAGCAGCCCTAGAGAGGGCAGCCCCTACGAGCAGTACTTC
CDR3: CASSPREGSPYEQYF
V: TRBV7-9
D: NA
length: 15
size: NA
J: TRBJ2-7

DNA: TGTGCCAGTAGAACTGGGGGGGGCCCAAACGCCGGGGAGCTGTTTTTT
CDR3: CASRTGGGPNAGELFF
V: TRBV19
D: NA
length: 16
size: NA
J: TRBJ2-2

DNA: TGTGCCAGCAGTTATTCCCGGACTGGGAGCACAGATACGCAGTATTTT
CDR3: CASSYSRTGSTDTQYF
V: TRBV6-2/TRBV6-3
D: NA
length: 16
size: NA
J: TRBJ2-3

DNA: TGTGCCAGCAGCCCCCGGACAGGCTCTGGGGCCAACGTCCTGACTTTC
CDR3: CASSPRTGSGANVLTF
V: TRBV11-3
D: TRBD1
length: 16
size: NA
J: TRBJ2-6

DNA: TGCGCCAGCAGCCAAGTTATAGGGGCTAACTATGGCTACACCTTC
CDR3: CASSQVIGANYGYTF
V: TRBV4-1
D: NA
length: 15
size: NA
J: TRBJ1-2

DNA: TGTGCCAGCTCACCCTCGGGACAGGCTAACTATGGCTACACCTTC
CDR3: CASSPSGQANYGYTF
V: TRBV18
D: TRBD1
length: 15
size: few
J: TRBJ1-2

DNA: TGTGCCAGCAGCCCCGGAGGGGCCCCCTCATACGAGCAGTACTTC
CDR3: CASSPGGAPSYEQYF
V: TRBV9
D: NA
length: 15
size: NA
J: TRBJ2-7

DNA: TGTGCCAGCAGCGTAGCACCGACAGGGGGTCGAACGATGGGTTCCTACGAGCAGTACTTC
CDR3: CASSVAPTGGRTMGSYEQYF
V: TRBV9
D: TRBD1
length: 20
size: NA
J: TRBJ2-7

DNA: TGTGCCAGCAGCCCCGGGACAGGGGGGACCTACGAGCAGTACTTC
CDR3: CASSPGTGGTYEQYF
V: TRBV13
D: TRBD1
length: 15
size: NA
J: TRBJ2-7

DNA: TGCGCCAGCAGCTTGGCCGACAGGGGGCGTATTACAGATACGCAGTATTTT
CDR3: CASSLADRGRITDTQYF
V: TRBV5-1
D: TRBD1
length: 17
size: NA
J: TRBJ2-3

DNA: TGTGCCAGCAGCTTGGTAGCAGGGGGGACTGAAGCTTTCTTT
CDR3: CASSLVAGGTEAFF
V: TRBV5-6
D: TRBD1
length: 14
size: NA
J: TRBJ1-1

DNA: TGTGCCAGTAGTCTTCCGGCGGGTACATCGGCGGGTAGCACTGAAGCTTTCTTT
CDR3: CASSLPAGTSAGSTEAFF
V: TRBV19
D: NA
length: 18
size: NA
J: TRBJ1-1

DNA: TGTGCCAGCAGCCAAGACTACAGAAGCTCCTACGAGCAGTACTTC
CDR3: CASSQDYRSSYEQYF
V: TRBV4-2
D: NA
length: 15
size: NA
J: TRBJ2-7

DNA: TGTGCCAGCAGTCCCACAGGGAACACTGAAGCTTTCTTT
CDR3: CASSPTGNTEAFF
V: TRBV12-3/TRBV12-4
D: NA
length: 13
size: NA
J: TRBJ1-1

DNA: TGTGCCAGCTCACCAACAGGACAGCCCCAGCATTTT
CDR3: CASSPTGQPQHF
V: TRBV18
D: NA
length: 12
size: NA
J: TRBJ1-5

DNA: TGTGCCAGCAGTCAGGGGACCCTCCACTTT
CDR3: CASSQGTLHF
V: TRBV6-5
D: NA
length: 10
size: NA
J: TRBJ1-6

DNA: TGTGCCAGCAGTGAAGGACAGGGGGCTGGTGAAAAACTGTTTTTT
CDR3: CASSEGQGAGEKLFF
V: TRBV6-1
D: TRBD1
length: 15
size: NA
J: TRBJ1-4

DNA: TGTGCCAGCAGCAAAACCAGGGCTCCCTACAATGAGCAGTTCTTC
CDR3: CASSKTRAPYNEQFF
V: TRBV21-1
D: NA
length: 15
size: NA
J: TRBJ2-1

DNA: TGCGCCAGCAGCCAAGAACGGCCACGGACAGGGGAAAAGGCTTTCTTT
CDR3: CASSQERPRTGEKAFF
V: TRBV4-1
D: TRBD1
length: 16
size: NA
J: TRBJ1-1